In its sample, the clone carrying this T cell receptor (beta chain) was seen a few times. No antigen is known for it. The junction shows a germline mismatch at one end, possibly a read error. The sample is drawn from a study of response to subunit inactivated influenza vaccine. The study's findings and limits: T cells newly recruited by each seasonal influenza vaccination are few, the authors suggested.

TCRdb itself ran the RT-PCR reads through MiXCR, one entry per CDR3 protein. The repertoire holds about 160,000 distinct CDR3 sequences, with roughly a tenth as singletons. Germline CDR1 is SSHAT and CDR2 is FNYEAQ (reference sequence). The CDR3 contains 15 residues. This sequence joins TRBV7-7 and TRBJ2-1, with TRBD1 identical over 10 bases. The receptor was derived from a man aged 50-59 years who received an inactivated influenza vaccine. The sequencing here drew on non-naive T cells sorted from PBMCs, taken about 40 days after vaccination. As DNA, the CDR3 is TGTGCTAGCAGCTCCGGGACAGGGGTTGGTAATGAGCAGTTCTTC. This sequence encodes CASSSGTGVGNEQFF.